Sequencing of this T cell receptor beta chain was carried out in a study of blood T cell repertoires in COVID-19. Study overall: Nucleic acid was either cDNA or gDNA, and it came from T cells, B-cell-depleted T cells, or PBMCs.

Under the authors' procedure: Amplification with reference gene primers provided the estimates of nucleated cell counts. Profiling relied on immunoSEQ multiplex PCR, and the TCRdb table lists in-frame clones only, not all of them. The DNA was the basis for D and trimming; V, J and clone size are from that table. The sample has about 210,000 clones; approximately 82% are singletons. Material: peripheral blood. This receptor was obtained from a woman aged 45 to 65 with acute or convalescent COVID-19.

As DNA, the CDR3 is TGTGCCAGCAGCTTTGCACAGGTCGGCTCTGGGGCCAACGTCCTGACTTTC. It translates to CASSFAQVGSGANVLTF. The chain links TRBV7-9 to TRBJ2-6, with D tentatively TRBD1 (5 bases). V lost 3 bases, J lost 0 bases, and 12 bases lay in between. Per germline, CDR1 SEHNR and CDR2 FQNEAQ (reference sequence). The CDR3 covers 17 residues.